The TCR beta chain described here comes from a study of OX40 agonist ivuxolimab in advanced cancers. Germline lookup yields CDR1 MNHEY and CDR2 SMNVEV (reference sequence). CDR3 length equals 13 residues. Trimming shortened V by 0 bases and J by 5 bases, and 7 bases separated the two germline ends. Repertoires were generated with immunoSEQ multiplex PCR, while TCRdb's copy carries only in-frame clones and drops some. The profile covers about 49,000 clones, with 81% appearing a single time and 6% to 7.5% taken by the ten largest. The sequencing used CD4+ or CD8+ T cells sorted from blood, collected in a trial of the OX40 agonist ivuxolimab. The source is an adult with an advanced solid tumor such as melanoma, head and neck, liver or kidney cancer. The chain employs TRBV27 and TRBJ1-2; unclear D gene. The CDR3: CASSLSTGYGYTF. The CDR3 nucleotides are TGTGCCAGCAGTTTATCGACGGGGTATGGCTACACCTTC.